The following is a T cell receptor beta chain sequence with its context. Method: immunoSEQ multiplex PCR; TCRdb's copy keeps in-frame clones and lacks some. The sample shows 330,000 or so clones, 86% of them seen only once. These data originate in a study of cytomegalovirus exposure and HLA in healthy donors. This CDR3 has 14 residues. Germline V gene data show CDR1 as MNHEY and CDR2 as SVGAGI. Trimming stripped 5 bases from V and 0 bases from J, with 10 bases between. The genes are TRBV6-5 and TRBJ1-1, with D perhaps TRBD1 (5 bases). The sequencing input was PBMCs. The receptor's source is a woman aged 18-29 years in good health and CMV-seronegative. The CDR3: CASSRQSMNTEAFF. CDR3 nucleotide sequence: TGTGCCAGCAGTCGACAGAGCATGAACACTGAAGCTTTCTTT.